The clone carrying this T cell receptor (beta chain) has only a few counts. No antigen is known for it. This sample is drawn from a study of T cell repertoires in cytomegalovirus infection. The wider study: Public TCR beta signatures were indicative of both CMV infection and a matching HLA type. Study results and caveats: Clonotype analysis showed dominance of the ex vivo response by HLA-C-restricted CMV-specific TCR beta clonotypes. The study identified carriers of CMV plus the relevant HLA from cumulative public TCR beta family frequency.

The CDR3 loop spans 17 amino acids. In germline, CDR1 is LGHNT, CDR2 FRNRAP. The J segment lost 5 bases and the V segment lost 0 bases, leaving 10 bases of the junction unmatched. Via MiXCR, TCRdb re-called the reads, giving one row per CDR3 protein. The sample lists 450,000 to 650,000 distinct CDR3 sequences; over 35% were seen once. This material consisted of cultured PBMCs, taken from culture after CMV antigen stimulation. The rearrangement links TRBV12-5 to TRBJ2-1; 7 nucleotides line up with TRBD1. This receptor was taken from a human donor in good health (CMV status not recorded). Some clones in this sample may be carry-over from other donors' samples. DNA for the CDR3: TGTGCTAGTGGTTTGGTGCTGGACAGGACGGAGCACAATGAGCAGTTCTTC. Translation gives CASGLVLDRTEHNEQFF.